This TCR beta chain originates from a study of blood T cell repertoires in COVID-19. As for the study in general: Samples of COVID-19 (acute and convalescent) were obtained from the United States, Italy and Spain. T cells, B-cell-depleted T cells, or PBMCs supplied cDNA or gDNA.

The authors' processing: Estimation of nucleated cell counts relied on the amplification of reference gene primers. The table came from immunoSEQ multiplex PCR; TCRdb's copy has only in-frame clones and leaves some out. V and J calls and clone size are those listed in that table; D and trimming were worked out from the DNA. The sample includes fewer than 300,000 clones, 80% to 90% seen only once; the top ten take around 6%. The sequenced sample was peripheral blood. The receptor was derived from a man at least 80 years old with acute or convalescent COVID-19.

The CDR3 here is CASSDRGLQETQYF. The DNA of the CDR3 is TGTGCCAGCAGTGACAGGGGGCTCCAAGAGACCCAGTACTTC. J is TRBJ2-5 and V is TRBV2, with TRBD1 matching 8 bases. Trimming cost V 3 bases and J 1 base; bases outside gene matches: 1. Germline V gene data show CDR1 as SNHLY and CDR2 as FYNNEI. The CDR3 has 14 amino acids.